Presented here are 10 T cell receptor beta chains from one specimen sequenced in a study of OX40 agonist ivuxolimab in advanced cancers. Clones were read by immunoSEQ multiplex PCR, and TCRdb kept only the in-frame ones, dropping some. The sample has fewer than 20,000 clones; 75% to 80% are singletons. Here the sequenced sample was CD4+ or CD8+ T cells sorted from blood, taken in a trial of the OX40 agonist ivuxolimab. These receptors were collected from an adult with an advanced solid tumor such as melanoma, head and neck, liver or kidney cancer.

This clone was seen a handful of times. The J gene is TRBJ2-7, the V gene TRBV5-5; D unresolved. Germline CDR1 reads SGHKS; CDR2 reads YYEKEE (reference sequence). The CDR3 is 11 residues long. Trimming shortened V by 2 bases and J by 3 bases, and 3 bases separated the two germline ends. CDR3 nucleotides: TGTGCCAGCAGCTTAATCTACGAGCAGTACTTC. This sequence encodes CASSLIYEQYF.

The chain carries TRBV19 and TRBJ1-5; the match to TRBD1 covers 7 bases. The trim removed 4 bases at V and 4 bases at J, leaving 7 bases unmatched. Germline loops: CDR1 LNHDA, CDR2 SQIVND (reference sequence). This CDR3 spans 15 amino acids. The CDR3 coding sequence is TGTGCCAGTAGTAGGTTGCAGGGGGAGAATCAGCCCCAGCATTTT. Its translation is CASSRLQGENQPQHF.

The chain employs TRBV13 and TRBJ1-1; D is ambiguous. V dropped 5 bases and J dropped 1 base, with 20 bases sitting between them. Germline V gene data show CDR1 as PRHDT and CDR2 as FYEKMQ (reference sequence). There are 17 residues in the CDR3. The CDR3 region is CASSGTRQVGANTEAFF. Written as DNA, the CDR3 is TGTGCCAGCAGCGGAACAAGGCAGGTTGGTGCGAACACTGAAGCTTTCTTT.

The gene calls are TRBV9 and TRBJ2-3; possibly TRBD1 for D (5 bases). This CDR3 spans 15 amino acids. Germline values: CDR1 SGDLS, CDR2 YYNGEE. The V gene lost 0 bases and the J gene lost 0 bases, with 8 bases spanning the gap. For the CDR3, the DNA is TGTGCCAGCAGCGTAGGGGGCCATAGCACAGATACGCAGTATTTT. Amino acids: CASSVGGHSTDTQYF.

This sequence joins TRBV4-1 and TRBJ2-1; D unresolved. CDR3 size: 12 residues. The germline V gene encodes CDR1 MGHRA and CDR2 YSYEKL. Trimming took off 4 bases at V and 13 bases at J, with 14 bases between the two ends. The CDR3 DNA is TGCGCCAGCAGCCCCAACGACGGAACACAGTTCTTC. This codes for CASSPNDGTQFF.

The V gene is TRBV7-9, the J gene TRBJ2-3; 7 nucleotides agree with TRBD2. This CDR3 is built from 14 residues. CDR1 and CDR2 from the germline V gene are SEHNR and FQNEAQ (reference sequence). The V and J ends lost 8 bases and 6 bases, in that order; junction bases with no gene match: 11. CDR3 loop: CASRGDGDLDTQYF. The CDR3 DNA reads as TGTGCCAGCCGGGGGGACGGGGATTTGGATACGCAGTATTTT.

This chain links TRBV19 with TRBJ1-2; no clear D gene. The CDR3 has 12 residues. Germline V CDR1 and CDR2: LNHDA, SQIVND (reference sequence). V lost 6 bases and J lost 4, with 9 bases in between. The CDR3 protein is CASSPGSYGYTF. CDR3 bases: TGTGCCAGTAGCCCGGGGAGCTATGGCTACACCTTC.

This chain uses TRBV7-2 with TRBJ2-5; D unclear. V shed 6 bases and J shed 5 bases, with 7 bases lying between them. The germline V gene encodes CDR1 SGHTA and CDR2 FQGNSA. This CDR3 has 11 amino acids. CDR3 sequence reads: CASSFSETQYF. In DNA form, the CDR3 reads TGTGCCAGCAGTTTTTCGGAGACCCAGTACTTC.

This rearrangement joins TRBV6-1 to TRBJ1-5; no clear D gene. The CDR3 consists of 17 residues. Germline lookup yields CDR1 MNHNS and CDR2 SASEGT. V dropped 2 bases and J dropped 0 bases, with 14 bases sitting between them. In nucleotides, the CDR3 is TGTGCCAGCAGTGAATGGTTGGGAGTATATAGCAATCAGCCCCAGCATTTT. This codes for CASSEWLGVYSNQPQHF.

The chain has TRBV7-2 and TRBJ2-1; no reliable D call. V was shortened by 5 bases and J by 9 bases, with 14 bases between the two germline ends. Germline-derived CDR1 and CDR2 are SGHTA and FQGNSA. This CDR3 region has 13 residues. The CDR3 spells CASSAPALTEQFF. The DNA for the CDR3 is TGTGCCAGCAGCGCGCCGGCTCTGACTGAGCAGTTCTTC.